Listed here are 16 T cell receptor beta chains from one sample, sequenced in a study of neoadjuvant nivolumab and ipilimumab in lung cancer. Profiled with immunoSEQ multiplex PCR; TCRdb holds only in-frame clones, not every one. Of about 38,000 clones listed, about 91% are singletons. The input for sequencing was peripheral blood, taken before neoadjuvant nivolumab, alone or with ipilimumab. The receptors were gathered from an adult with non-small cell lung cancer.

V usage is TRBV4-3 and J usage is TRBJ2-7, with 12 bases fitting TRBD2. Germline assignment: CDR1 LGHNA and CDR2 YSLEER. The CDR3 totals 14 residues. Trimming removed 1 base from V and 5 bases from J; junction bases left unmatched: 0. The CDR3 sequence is CASSQGLAGDEQYF. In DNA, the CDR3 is TGCGCCAGCAGCCAAGGACTAGCGGGAGACGAGCAGTACTTC.

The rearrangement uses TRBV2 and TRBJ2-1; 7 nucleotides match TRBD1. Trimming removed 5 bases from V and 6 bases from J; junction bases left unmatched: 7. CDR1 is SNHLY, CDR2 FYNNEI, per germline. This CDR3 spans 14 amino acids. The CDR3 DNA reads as TGTGCCAGCAGTCGACAGGGTGATGGCAATGAGCAGTTCTTC. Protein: CASSRQGDGNEQFF.

CDR3 sequence (DNA): TGTGCCAGCAGCCCAACGACTAGCGGGAGTCAGTTCTTC. The encoded protein is CASSPTTSGSQFF. The chain uses TRBV7-9 and TRBJ2-1; 12 nucleotides match TRBD2. The germline V gene encodes CDR1 SEHNR and CDR2 FQNEAQ (reference sequence). CDR3 length equals 13 residues. V shed 5 bases and J 13 bases; nucleotides not matched to a gene: 6.

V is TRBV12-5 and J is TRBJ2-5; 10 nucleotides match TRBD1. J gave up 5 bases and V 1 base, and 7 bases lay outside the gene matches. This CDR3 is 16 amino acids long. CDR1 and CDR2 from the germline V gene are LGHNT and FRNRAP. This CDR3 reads CASGLGAGTGVETQYF. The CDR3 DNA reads TGTGCTAGTGGTTTGGGGGCTGGGACAGGGGTGGAGACCCAGTACTTC.

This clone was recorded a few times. Here the CDR3 DNA reads TGTGCCAGTAGTCGGTTCGCTGAAGCTTTCTTT. This translates into CASSRFAEAFF. This chain connects TRBV19 to TRBJ1-1; D is ambiguous. CDR1 is LNHDA, CDR2 SQIVND, per germline (reference sequence). The ends were cut back, 5 bases at V and 6 bases at J, with 7 bases in the middle. The CDR3 runs 11 residues.

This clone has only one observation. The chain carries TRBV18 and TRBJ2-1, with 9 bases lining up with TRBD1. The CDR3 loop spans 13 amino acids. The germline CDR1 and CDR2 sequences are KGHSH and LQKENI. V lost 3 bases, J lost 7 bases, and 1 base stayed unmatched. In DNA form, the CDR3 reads TGTGCCAGCTCACCGACAGGGGGAAATGAGCAGTTCTTC. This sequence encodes CASSPTGGNEQFF.

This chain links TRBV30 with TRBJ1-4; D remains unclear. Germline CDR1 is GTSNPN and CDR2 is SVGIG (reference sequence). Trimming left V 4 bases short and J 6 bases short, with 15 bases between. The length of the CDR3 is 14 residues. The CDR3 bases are TGTGCCTGGAATGTACAAGTCGGCGATGAAAAACTGTTTTTT. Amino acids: CAWNVQVGDEKLFF.

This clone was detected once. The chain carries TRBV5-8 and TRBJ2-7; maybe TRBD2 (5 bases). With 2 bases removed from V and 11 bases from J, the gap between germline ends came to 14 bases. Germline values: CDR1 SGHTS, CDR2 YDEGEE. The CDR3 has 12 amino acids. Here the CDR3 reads CASSFASGEKYF. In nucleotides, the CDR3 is TGTGCCAGCAGCTTTGCATCCGGGGAAAAGTACTTC.

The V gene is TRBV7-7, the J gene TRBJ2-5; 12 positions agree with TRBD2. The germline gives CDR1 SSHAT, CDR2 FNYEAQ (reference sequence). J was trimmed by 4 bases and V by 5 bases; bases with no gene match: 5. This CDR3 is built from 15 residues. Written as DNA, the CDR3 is TGTGCCAGCAGCCAACTAGCGGGAGGCCGAGAGACCCAGTACTTC. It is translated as CASSQLAGGRETQYF.

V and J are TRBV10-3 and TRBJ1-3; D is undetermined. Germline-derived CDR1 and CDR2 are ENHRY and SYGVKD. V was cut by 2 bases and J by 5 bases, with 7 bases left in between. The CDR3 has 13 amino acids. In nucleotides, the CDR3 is TGTGCCATCAGTGAGCCGGATCGAAACACCATATATTTT. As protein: CAISEPDRNTIYF.

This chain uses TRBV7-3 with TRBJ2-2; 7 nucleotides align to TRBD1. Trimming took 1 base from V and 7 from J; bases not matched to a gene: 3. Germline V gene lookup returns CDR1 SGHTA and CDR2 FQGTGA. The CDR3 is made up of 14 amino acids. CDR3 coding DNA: TGTGCCAGCAGCTTAATAGGGGGCGGCGGGGAGCTGTTTTTT. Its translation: CASSLIGGGGELFF.

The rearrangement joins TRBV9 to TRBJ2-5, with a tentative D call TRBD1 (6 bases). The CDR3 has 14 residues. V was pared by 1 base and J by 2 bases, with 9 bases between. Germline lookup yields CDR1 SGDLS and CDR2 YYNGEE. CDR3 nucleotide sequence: TGTGCCAGCAGCGTACAGGGGCTACAAGAGACCCAGTACTTC. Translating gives CASSVQGLQETQYF.

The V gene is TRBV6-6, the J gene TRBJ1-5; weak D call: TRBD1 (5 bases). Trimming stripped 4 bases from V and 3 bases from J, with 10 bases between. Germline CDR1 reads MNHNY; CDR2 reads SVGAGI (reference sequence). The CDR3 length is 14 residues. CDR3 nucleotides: TGTGCCAGCAGTTCCGGGACCCACAATCAGCCCCAGCATTTT. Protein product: CASSSGTHNQPQHF.

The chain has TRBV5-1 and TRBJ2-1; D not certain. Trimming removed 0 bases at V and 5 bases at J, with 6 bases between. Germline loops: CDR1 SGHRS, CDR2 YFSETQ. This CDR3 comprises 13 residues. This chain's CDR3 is CASSLAVDNEQFF. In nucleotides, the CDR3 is TGCGCCAGCAGCTTGGCGGTGGACAATGAGCAGTTCTTC.

The CDR3 spells CASSLGAGDYGYTF. The DNA of the CDR3 is TGTGCCAGCAGCTTAGGAGCAGGGGACTATGGCTACACCTTC. The chain has TRBV7-9 and TRBJ1-2; D is possibly TRBD1 (6 bases). The V gene's germline CDR1 is SEHNR and CDR2 FQNEAQ (reference sequence). V gave up 1 base and J gave up 3 bases, with 9 bases separating them. The CDR3 length is 14 residues.

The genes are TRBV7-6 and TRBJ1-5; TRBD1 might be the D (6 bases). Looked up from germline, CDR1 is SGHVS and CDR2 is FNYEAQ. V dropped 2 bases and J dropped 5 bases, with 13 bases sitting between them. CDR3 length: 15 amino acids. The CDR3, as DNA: TGTGCCAGCAGCTTAATACAGGGAGGCGATCAGCCCCAGCATTTT. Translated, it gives CASSLIQGGDQPQHF.